The entry below gives a single T cell receptor beta chain sequence along with its context. What it binds is unknown. The data stem from a study of PD-L1 blockade in urothelial cancer. For the study at large: The year 2014 saw patients start atezolizumab, 1,200 mg intravenously every 3 weeks. Blood samples contained a median about 150,000 T cells. Male patients with bladder-origin urothelial cancer numbered about 90% of the roughly 29. Study-wide results and caveats: By 3 weeks, tumor-associated blood clones had expanded more in durable-benefit patients.

Sequencing was performed with immunoSEQ multiplex PCR; in TCRdb, only in-frame clones are kept and a portion is missing. The sample lists tens of thousands of clones; roughly 90% were seen once. Time point defined: peripheral blood 6 weeks after treatment start. The CDR3 runs 15 residues. V gave up 5 bases and J gave up 0 bases; unmatched junction bases: 7. Germline assignment: CDR1 SGHTA and CDR2 FQGNSA. The origin of this receptor is a man aged 60 to 69 with urothelial cancer. The V gene is TRBV7-2, the J gene TRBJ2-7; 7 positions match TRBD1. The input for sequencing was PBMCs, taken around atezolizumab (anti-PD-L1) treatment. In DNA, the CDR3 is TGTGCCAGCAGCCCTGGGACAGCTAGCTCCTACGAGCAGTACTTC. It is translated as CASSPGTASSYEQYF.